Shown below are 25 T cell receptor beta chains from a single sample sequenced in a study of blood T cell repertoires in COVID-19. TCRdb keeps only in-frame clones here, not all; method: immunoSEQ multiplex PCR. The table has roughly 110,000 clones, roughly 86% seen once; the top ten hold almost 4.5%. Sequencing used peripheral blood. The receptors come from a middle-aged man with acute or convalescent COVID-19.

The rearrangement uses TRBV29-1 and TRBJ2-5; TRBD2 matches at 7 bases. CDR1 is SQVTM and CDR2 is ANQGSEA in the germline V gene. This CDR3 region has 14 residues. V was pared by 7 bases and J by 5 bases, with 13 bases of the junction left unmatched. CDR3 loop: CSGTPAGPAETQYF. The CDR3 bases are TGCAGCGGTACCCCAGCGGGACCTGCGGAGACCCAGTACTTC.

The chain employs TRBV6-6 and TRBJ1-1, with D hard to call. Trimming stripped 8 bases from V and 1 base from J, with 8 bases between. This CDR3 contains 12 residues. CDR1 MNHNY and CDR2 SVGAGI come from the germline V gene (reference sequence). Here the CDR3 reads CASYTRNTEAFF. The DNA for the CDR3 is TGTGCCAGCTATACAAGGAACACTGAAGCTTTCTTT.

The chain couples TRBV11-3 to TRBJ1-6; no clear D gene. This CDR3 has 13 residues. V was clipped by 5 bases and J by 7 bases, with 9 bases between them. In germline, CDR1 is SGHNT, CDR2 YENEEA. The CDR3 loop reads CASSQSSNSPLHF. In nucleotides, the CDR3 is TGTGCCAGCAGCCAAAGCTCAAATTCACCCCTCCACTTT.

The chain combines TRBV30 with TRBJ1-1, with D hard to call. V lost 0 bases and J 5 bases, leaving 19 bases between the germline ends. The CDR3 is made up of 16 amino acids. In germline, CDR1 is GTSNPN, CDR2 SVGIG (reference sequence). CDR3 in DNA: TGTGCCTGGAGTGTACTATACGACCGTCAATTAACTGAAGCTTTCTTT. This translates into CAWSVLYDRQLTEAFF.

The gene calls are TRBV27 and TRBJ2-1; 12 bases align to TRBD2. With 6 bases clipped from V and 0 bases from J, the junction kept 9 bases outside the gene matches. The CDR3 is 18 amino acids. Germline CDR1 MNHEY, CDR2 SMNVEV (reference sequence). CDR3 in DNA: TGTGCCAGCAGCACCGGACTAGCGGGGTACGTCTCCTACAATGAGCAGTTCTTC. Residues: CASSTGLAGYVSYNEQFF.

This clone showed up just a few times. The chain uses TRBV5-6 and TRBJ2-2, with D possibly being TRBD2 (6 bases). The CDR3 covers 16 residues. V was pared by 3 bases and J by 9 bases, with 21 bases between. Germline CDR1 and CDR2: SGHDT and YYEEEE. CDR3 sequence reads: CASSYGRGWRGRELFF. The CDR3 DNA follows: TGTGCCAGCAGCTATGGAAGGGGCTGGAGGGGTAGGGAGCTGTTTTTT.

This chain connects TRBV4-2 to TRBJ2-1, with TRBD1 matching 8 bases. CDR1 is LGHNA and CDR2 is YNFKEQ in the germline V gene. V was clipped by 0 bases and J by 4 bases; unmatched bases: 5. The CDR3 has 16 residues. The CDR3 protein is CASSQDPGGIYNEQFF. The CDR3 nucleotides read TGTGCCAGCAGCCAAGACCCAGGGGGCATTTACAATGAGCAGTTCTTC.

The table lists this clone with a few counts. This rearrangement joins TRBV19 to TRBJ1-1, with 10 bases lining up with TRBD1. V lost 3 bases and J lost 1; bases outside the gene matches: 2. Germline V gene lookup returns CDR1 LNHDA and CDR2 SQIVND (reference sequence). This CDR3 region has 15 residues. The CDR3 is CASSIWTGGNTEAFF. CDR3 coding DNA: TGTGCCAGTAGTATTTGGACAGGGGGGAACACTGAAGCTTTCTTT.

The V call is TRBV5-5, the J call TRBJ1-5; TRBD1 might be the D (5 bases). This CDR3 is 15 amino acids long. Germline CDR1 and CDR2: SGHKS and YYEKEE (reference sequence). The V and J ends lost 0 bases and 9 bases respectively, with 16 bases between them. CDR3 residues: CASSLGGQGHGPQHF. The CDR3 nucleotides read TGTGCCAGCAGCTTGGGTGGCCAGGGCCACGGGCCCCAGCATTTT. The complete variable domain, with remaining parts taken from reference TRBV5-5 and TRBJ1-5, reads DAGVTQSPTHLIKTRGQQVTLRCSPISGHKSVSWYQQVLGQGPQFIFQYYEKEERGRGNFPDRFSARQFPNYSSELNVNALLLGDSALYLCASSLGGQGHGPQHFGDGTRLSIL.

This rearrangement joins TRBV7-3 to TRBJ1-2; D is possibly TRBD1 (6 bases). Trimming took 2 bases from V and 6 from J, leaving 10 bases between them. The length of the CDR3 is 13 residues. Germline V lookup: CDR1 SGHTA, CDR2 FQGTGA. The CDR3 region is CASSLDRQNGYTF. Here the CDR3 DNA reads TGTGCCAGCAGCTTAGACAGGCAAAATGGCTACACCTTC. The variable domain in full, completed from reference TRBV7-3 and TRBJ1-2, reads GAGVSQTPSNKVTEKGKYVELRCDPISGHTALYWYRQSLGQGPEFLIYFQGTGAADDSGLPNDRFFAVRPEGSVSTLKIQRTERGDSAVYLCASSLDRQNGYTFGSGTRLTVV.

The CDR3: CASSLNGQGGATEAFF. In DNA, the CDR3 is TGCGCCAGCAGCTTGAATGGACAGGGCGGCGCGACTGAAGCTTTCTTT. The rearrangement links TRBV5-1 to TRBJ1-1; 8 positions match TRBD1. From germline, CDR1 is SGHRS and CDR2 YFSETQ. V trimming: 1 base; J trimming: 5 bases; junction bases outside the gene matches: 10. The CDR3 is 16 residues long.

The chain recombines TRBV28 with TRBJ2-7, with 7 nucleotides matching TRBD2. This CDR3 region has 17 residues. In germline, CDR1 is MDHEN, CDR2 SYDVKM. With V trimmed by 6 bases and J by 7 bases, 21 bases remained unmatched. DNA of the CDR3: TGTGCCAGCAGCCCCGTGATGGGGGAGGGCCCTCGACGGGAGCAGTACTTC. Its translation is CASSPVMGEGPRREQYF.

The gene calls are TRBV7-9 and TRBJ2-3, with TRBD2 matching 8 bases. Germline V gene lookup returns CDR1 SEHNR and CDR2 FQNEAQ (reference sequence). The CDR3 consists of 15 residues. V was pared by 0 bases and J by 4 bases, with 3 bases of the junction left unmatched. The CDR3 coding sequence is TGTGCCAGCAGCTTAGCTAGCGGGGTGGCAGATACGCAGTATTTT. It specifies CASSLASGVADTQYF. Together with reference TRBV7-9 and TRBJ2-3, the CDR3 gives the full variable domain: DTGVSQNPRHKITKRGQNVTFRCDPISEHNRLYWYRQTLGQGPEFLTYFQNEAQLEKSRLLSDRFSAERPKGSFSTLEIQRTEQGDSAMYLCASSLASGVADTQYFGPGTRLTVL.

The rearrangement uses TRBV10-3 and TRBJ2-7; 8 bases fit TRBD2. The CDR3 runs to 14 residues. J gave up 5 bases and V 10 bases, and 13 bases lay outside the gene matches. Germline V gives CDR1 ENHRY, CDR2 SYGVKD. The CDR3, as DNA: TGTGCCACTGAGCGGGGGAGGGGCTCTAACGAGCAGTACTTC. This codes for CATERGRGSNEQYF.

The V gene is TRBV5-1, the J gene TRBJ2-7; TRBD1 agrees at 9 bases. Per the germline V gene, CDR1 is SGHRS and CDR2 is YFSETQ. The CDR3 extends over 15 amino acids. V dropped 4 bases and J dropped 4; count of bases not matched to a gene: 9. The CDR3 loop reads CASSQEQGARYEQYF. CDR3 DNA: TGCGCCAGCAGCCAGGAACAGGGGGCGCGGTACGAGCAGTACTTC.

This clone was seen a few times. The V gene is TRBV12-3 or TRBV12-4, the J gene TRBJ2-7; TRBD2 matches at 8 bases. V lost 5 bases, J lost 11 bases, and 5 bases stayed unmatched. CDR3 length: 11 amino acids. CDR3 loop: CASSPGLVKYF. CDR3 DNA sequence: TGTGCCAGCAGTCCGGGACTAGTAAAGTACTTC.

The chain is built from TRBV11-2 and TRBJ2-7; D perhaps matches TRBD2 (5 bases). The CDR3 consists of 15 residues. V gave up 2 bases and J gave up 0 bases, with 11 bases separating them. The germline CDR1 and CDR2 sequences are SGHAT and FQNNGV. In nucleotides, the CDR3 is TGTGCCAGCAGCTTATCTCGGCTAGCCTCCTACGAGCAGTACTTC. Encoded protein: CASSLSRLASYEQYF.

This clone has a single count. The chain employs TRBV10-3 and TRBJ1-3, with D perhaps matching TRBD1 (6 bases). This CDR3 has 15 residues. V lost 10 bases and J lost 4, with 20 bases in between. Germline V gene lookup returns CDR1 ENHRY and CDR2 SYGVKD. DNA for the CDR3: TGTGCCACCTACAGGGAGGGAAGCATCGGAAACACCATATATTTT. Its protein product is CATYREGSIGNTIYF.

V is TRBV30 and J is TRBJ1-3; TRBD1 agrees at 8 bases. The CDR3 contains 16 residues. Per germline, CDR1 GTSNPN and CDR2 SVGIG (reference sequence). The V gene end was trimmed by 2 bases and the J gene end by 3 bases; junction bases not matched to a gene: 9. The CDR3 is CAWSRAGTGFGNTIYF. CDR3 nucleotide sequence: TGTGCCTGGAGTCGGGCGGGGACAGGTTTTGGAAACACCATATATTTT.

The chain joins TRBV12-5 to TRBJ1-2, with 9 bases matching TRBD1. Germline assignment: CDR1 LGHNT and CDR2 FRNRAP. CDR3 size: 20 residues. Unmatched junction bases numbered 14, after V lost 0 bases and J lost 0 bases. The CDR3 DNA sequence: TGTGCTAGTGGTTTGGTACTTGCCAGACAGGGGGTCCCTCCTAACTATGGCTACACCTTC. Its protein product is CASGLVLARQGVPPNYGYTF.

CDR3 bases: TGTGCCAGCTCACCACCTATAATTAGTCGTTCTAACTATGGCTACACCTTC. Its translation: CASSPPIISRSNYGYTF. This chain links TRBV18 with TRBJ1-2; no reliable D call. This CDR3 spans 17 amino acids. V was clipped by 0 bases and J by 0 bases, with 14 bases between them. Germline CDR1 KGHSH, CDR2 LQKENI.

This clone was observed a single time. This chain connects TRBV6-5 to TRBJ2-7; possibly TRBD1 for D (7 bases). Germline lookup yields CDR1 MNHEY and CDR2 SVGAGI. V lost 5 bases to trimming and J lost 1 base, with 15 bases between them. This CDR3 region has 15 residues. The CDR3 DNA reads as TGTGCCAGCAGTCACAGGAGGGGGCTATCCTACGAGCAGTACTTC. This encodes CASSHRRGLSYEQYF.

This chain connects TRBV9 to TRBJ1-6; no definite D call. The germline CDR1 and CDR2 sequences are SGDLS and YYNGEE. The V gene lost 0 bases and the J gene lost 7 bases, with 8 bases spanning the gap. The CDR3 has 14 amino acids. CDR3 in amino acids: CASSVAGGNSPLHF. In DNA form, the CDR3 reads TGTGCCAGCAGCGTAGCGGGCGGGAATTCACCCCTCCACTTT. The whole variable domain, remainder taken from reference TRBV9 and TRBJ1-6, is DSGVTQTPKHLITATGQRVTLRCSPRSGDLSVYWYQQSLDQGLQFLIQYYNGEERAKGNILERFSAQQFPDLHSELNLSSLELGDSALYFCASSVAGGNSPLHFGNGTRLTVT.

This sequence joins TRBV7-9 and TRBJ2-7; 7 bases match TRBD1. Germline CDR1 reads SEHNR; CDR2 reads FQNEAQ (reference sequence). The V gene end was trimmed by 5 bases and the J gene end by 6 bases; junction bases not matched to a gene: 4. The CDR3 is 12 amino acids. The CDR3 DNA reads TGTGCCAGCAGCATCGGACAGGCCGAGCAGTACTTC. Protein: CASSIGQAEQYF.

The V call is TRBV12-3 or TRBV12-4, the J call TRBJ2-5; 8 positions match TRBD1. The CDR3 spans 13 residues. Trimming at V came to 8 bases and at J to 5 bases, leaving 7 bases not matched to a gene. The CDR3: CASGTGVSETQYF. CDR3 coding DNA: TGTGCCAGCGGGACAGGCGTTTCGGAGACCCAGTACTTC.